The clone carrying this T cell receptor beta chain was detected only once. The data are from a study of blood T cell repertoires in COVID-19. Across the whole study: Whether acute or convalescent, the COVID-19 samples came from the United States, Italy and Spain. PBMCs, B-cell-depleted T cells, or T cells were the source of the cDNA or gDNA that made up the material.

Authors' methods: Reference gene primer amplification gave estimated nucleated cell counts. Assay: immunoSEQ multiplex PCR; the TCRdb copy retains only in-frame clones and omits some. V and J calls and clone size come straight from that table; D and trimming were deduced from the DNA. This sample has roughly 250,000 clones, with roughly four fifths found just once. Looked up from germline, CDR1 is MGHDK and CDR2 is SYGVNS. The CDR3 extends over 15 amino acids. V dropped 3 bases and J dropped 0; count of bases not matched to a gene: 1. The V and J genes are TRBV25-1 and TRBJ2-2, with 7 positions matching TRBD1. The sequenced sample consisted of peripheral blood. The TCR comes from a woman of 80 years or more with acute or convalescent COVID-19. Here the CDR3 DNA reads TGTGCCAGCAGTGACGACAGGGCGAACACCGGGGAGCTGTTTTTT. Translation gives CASSDDRANTGELFF.